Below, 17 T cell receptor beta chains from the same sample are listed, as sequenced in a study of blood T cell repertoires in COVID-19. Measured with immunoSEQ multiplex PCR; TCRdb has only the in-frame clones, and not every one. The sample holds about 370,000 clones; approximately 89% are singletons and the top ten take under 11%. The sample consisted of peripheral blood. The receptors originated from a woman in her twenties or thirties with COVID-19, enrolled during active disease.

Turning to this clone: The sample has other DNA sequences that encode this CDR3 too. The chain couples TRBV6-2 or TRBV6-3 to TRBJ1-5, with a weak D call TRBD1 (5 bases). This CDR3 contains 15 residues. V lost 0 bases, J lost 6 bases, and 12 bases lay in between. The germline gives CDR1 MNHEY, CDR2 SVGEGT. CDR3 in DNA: TGTGCCAGCAGTTACTCCGGGGGAGTCGGTCAGCCCCAGCATTTT. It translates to CASSYSGGVGQPQHF.

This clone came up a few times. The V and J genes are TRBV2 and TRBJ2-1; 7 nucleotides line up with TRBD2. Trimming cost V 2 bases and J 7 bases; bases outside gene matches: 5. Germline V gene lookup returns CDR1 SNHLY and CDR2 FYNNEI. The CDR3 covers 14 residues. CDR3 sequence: CASSERGGSNEQFF. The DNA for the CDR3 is TGTGCCAGCAGTGAAAGGGGCGGGAGTAATGAGCAGTTCTTC. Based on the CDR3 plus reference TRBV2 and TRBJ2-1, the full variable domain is EPEVTQTPSHQVTQMGQEVILRCVPISNHLYFYWYRQILGQKVEFLVSFYNNEISEKSEIFDDQFSVERPDGSNFTLKIRSTKLEDSAMYFCASSERGGSNEQFFGPGTRLTVL.

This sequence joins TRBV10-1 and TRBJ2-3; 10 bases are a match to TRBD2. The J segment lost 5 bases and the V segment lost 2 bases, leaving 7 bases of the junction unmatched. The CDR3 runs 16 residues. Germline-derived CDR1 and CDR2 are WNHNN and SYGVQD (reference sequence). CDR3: CASSETTSGRRDTQYF. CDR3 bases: TGCGCCAGCAGTGAGACGACTAGCGGGCGGAGAGATACGCAGTATTTT.

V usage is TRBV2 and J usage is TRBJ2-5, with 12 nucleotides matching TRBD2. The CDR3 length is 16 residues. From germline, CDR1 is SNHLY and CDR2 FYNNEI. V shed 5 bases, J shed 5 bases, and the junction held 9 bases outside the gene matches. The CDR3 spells CASSTASGRAKETQYF. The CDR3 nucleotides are TGTGCCAGCAGTACCGCTAGCGGGAGGGCCAAGGAGACCCAGTACTTC.

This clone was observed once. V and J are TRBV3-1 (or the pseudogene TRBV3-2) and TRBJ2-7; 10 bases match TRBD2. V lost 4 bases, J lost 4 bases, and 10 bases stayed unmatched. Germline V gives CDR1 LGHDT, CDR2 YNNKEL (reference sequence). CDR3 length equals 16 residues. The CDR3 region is CASSPGPSGSPYEQYF. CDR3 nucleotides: TGTGCCAGCAGCCCCGGACCTAGCGGGAGCCCGTACGAGCAGTACTTC.

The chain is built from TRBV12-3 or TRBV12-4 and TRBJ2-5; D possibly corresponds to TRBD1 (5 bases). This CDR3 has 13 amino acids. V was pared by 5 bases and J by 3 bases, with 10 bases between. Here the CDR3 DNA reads TGTGCCAGCAGTCGCGACAGTGAAGAGACCCAGTACTTC. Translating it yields CASSRDSEETQYF.

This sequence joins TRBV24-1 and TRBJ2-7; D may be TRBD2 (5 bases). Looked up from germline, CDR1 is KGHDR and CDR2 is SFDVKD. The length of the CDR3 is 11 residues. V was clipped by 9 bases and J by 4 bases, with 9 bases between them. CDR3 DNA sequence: TGTGCCACCGCGTCGGGGTACGAGCAGTACTTC. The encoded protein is CATASGYEQYF.

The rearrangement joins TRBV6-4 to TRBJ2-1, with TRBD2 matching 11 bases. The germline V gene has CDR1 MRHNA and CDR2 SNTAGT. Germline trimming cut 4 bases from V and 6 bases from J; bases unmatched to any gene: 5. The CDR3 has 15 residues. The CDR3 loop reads CASSALSGRANEQFF. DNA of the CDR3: TGTGCCAGCAGTGCCCTTAGCGGGAGGGCCAATGAGCAGTTCTTC.

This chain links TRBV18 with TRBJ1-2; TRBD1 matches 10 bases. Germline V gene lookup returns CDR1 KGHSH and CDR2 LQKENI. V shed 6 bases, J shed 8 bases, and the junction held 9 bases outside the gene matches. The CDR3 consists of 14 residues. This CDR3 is CASSPGTGVIGYTF. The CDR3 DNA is TGTGCCAGCTCCCCCGGGACAGGGGTTATCGGCTACACCTTC.

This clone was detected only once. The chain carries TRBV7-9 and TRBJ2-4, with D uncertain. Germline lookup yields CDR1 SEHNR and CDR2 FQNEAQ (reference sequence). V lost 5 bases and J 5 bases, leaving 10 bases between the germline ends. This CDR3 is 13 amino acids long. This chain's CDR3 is CASSHILENIQYF. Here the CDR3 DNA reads TGTGCCAGCAGCCATATCCTAGAAAACATTCAGTACTTC.

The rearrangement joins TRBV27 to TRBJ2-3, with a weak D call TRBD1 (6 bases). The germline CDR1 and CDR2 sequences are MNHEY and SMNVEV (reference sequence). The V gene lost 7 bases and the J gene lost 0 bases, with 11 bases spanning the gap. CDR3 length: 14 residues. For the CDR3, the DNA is TGTGCCAGCAAACAGGGATTAAGCACAGATACGCAGTATTTT. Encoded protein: CASKQGLSTDTQYF.

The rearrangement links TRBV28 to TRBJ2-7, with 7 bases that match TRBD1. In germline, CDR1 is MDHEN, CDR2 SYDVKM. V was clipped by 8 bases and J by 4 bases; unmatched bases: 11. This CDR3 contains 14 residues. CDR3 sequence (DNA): TGTGCCAGCTTGGGGAGACAGGGTCGATACGAGCAGTACTTC. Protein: CASLGRQGRYEQYF.

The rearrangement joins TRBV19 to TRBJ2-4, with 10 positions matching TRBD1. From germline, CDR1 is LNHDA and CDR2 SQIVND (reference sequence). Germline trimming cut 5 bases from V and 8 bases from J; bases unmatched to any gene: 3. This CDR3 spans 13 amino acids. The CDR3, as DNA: TGTGCCAGTAGTCTCGGACAGGGGGACATTCAGTACTTC. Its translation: CASSLGQGDIQYF.

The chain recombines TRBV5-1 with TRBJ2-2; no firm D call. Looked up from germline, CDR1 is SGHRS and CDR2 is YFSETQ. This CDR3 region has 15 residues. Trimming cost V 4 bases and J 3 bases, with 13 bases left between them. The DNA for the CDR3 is TGCGCCAGCAGCGGCCCGTGGCAGGACACCGGGGAGCTGTTTTTT. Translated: CASSGPWQDTGELFF. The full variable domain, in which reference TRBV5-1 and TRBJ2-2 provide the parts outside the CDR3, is KAGVTQTPRYLIKTRGQQVTLSCSPISGHRSVSWYQQTPGQGLQFLFEYFSETQRNKGNFPGRFSGRQFSNSRSEMNVSTLELGDSALYLCASSGPWQDTGELFFGEGSRLTVL.

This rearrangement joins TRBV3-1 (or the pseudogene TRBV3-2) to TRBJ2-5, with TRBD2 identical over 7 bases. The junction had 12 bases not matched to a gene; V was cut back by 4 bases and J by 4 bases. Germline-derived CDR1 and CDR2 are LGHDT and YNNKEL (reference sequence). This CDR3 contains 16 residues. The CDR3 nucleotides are TGTGCCAGCAGCCCGAATCGCGGGGGACCGCTAGAGACCCAGTACTTC. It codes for CASSPNRGGPLETQYF.

CDR3 region: CASSYRGGPYEQYF. The DNA for the CDR3 is TGTGCCAGCAGTTACAGGGGGGGACCCTACGAGCAGTACTTC. J is TRBJ2-7 and V is TRBV7-2; D is perhaps TRBD1 (8 bases). Germline assignment: CDR1 SGHTA and CDR2 FQGNSA. The CDR3 is 14 amino acids. V was cut by 6 bases and J by 2 bases, with 14 bases left in between.

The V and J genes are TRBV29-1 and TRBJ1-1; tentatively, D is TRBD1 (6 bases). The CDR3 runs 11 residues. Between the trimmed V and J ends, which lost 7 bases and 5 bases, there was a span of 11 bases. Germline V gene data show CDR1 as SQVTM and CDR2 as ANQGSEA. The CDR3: CSGKGGTEAFF. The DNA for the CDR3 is TGCAGCGGGAAAGGGGGAACTGAAGCTTTCTTT.